This T cell receptor beta chain derives from a study of blood T cells in healthy people across ages. Study outcomes and limitations: The fall in TCR beta diversity per million T cells was roughly linear with age.

Alongside a J-beta primer mix, a sample-barcoded 5' primer served in a second PCR lasting about 7 to 11 cycles. A single record per CDR3 protein comes from TCRdb applying MiXCR to the 5' RACE reads. The repertoire consists of more than 700,000 distinct CDR3 sequences, with about 48% occurring once and the leading ten covering approximately 40%. The CDR3 has 11 amino acids. Germline V CDR1 and CDR2: SGDLS, YYNGEE. Trimming shortened V by 0 bases and J by 11 bases, and 8 bases separated the two germline ends. A remark on this clonotype: Antigen specificity is unknown.

Isolation of PBMCs gave at least 6 million cells per sample. The specimen sequenced was blood. This chain joins TRBV9 and TRBJ2-5; D not certain. This clonotype originated in a man older than 75 in good health. CDR3 DNA sequence: TGTGCCAGCAGCGTAGAGGTTGAGCAGTACTTC. Encoded protein: CASSVEVEQYF.